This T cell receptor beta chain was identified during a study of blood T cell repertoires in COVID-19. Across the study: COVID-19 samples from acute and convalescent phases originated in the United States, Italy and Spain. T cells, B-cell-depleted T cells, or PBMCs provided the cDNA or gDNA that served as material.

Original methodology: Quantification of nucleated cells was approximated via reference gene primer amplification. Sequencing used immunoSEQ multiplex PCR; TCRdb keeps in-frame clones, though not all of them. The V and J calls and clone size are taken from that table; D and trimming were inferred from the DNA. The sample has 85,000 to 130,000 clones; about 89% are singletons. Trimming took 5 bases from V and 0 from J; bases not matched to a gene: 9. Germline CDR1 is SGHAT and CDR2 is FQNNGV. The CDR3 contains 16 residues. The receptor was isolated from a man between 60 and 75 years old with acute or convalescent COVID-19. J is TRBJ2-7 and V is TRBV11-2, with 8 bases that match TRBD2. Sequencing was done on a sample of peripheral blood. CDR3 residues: CASSRLLAASSYEQYF. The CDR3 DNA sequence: TGTGCCAGCAGCAGACTACTAGCGGCCAGCTCCTACGAGCAGTACTTC.